This T cell receptor (beta chain) was captured in a study of patients and donors after allogeneic stem cell transplantation. A single record per CDR3 protein comes from TCRdb applying MiXCR to the RT-PCR reads. The sample includes around 240,000 distinct CDR3 sequences, 14% of them seen just once. CDR3 length: 13 amino acids. Trimming removed 7 bases from V and 3 bases from J, with 12 bases in between. CDR1 is ENHRY and CDR2 is SYGVKD in the germline V gene. This clonotype was seen only a few times. The sequence came from a human donor who was either an allogeneic HSCT recipient or a stem cell or donor lymphocyte infusion donor (not recorded which). It is not recorded whose cells these are; they may come from a transplant donor. The chain has TRBV10-3 and TRBJ1-1; D unresolved. Material: blood, either unsorted or a sorted T cell fraction (not recorded which). The CDR3 region has the DNA TGTGCCATCAATCCGGACCGGGACACTGAAGCTTTCTTT. This translates into CAINPDRDTEAFF.